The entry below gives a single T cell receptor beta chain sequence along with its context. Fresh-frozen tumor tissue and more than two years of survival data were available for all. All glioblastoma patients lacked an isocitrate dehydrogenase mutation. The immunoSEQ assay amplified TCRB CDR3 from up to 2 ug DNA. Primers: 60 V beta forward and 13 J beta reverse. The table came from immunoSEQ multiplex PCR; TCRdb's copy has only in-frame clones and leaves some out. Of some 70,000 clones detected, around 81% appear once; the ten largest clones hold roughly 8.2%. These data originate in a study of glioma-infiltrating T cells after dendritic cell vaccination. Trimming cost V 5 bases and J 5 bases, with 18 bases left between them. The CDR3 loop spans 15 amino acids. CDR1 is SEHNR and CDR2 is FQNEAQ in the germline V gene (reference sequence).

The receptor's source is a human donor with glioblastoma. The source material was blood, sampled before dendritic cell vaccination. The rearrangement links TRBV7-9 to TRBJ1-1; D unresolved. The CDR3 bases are TGTGCCAGCAGCCCAAGCAGTCTCACGGGGACTGAAGCTTTCTTT. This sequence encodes CASSPSSLTGTEAFF.